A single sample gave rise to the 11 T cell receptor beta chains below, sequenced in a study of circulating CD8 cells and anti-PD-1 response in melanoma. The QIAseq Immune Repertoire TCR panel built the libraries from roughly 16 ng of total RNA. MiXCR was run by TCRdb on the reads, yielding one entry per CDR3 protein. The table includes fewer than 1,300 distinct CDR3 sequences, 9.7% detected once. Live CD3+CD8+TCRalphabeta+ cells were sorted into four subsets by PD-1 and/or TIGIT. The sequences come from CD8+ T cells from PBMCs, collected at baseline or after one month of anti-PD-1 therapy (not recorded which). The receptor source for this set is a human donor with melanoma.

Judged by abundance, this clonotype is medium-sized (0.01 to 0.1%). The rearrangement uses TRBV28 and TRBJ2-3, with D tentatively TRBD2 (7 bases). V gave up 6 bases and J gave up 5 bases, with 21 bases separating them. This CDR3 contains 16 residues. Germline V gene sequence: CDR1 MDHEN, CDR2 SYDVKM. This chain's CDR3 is CASSLREGGPGDTQYF. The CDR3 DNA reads TGTGCCAGCAGCCTCCGAGAGGGGGGGCCGGGAGATACGCAGTATTTT.

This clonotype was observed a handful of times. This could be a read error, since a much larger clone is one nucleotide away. The CDR3 region is CASRDLGLSDQPQHF. In nucleotides, the CDR3 is TGTGCCAGCAGGGACCTTGGACTAAGCGATCAGCCCCAGCATTTT. This sequence joins TRBV27 and TRBJ1-5; D gene uncertain. Trimming took off 6 bases at V and 5 bases at J, with 17 bases between the two ends. Germline V CDR1 and CDR2: MNHEY, SMNVEV (reference sequence). The CDR3 spans 15 residues.

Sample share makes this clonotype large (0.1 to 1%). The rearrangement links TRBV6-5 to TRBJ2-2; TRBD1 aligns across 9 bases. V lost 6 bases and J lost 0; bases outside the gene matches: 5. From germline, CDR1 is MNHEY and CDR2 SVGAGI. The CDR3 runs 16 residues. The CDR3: CASSPQGATNTGELFF. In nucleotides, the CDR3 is TGTGCCAGCAGCCCACAGGGGGCGACGAACACCGGGGAGCTGTTTTTT.

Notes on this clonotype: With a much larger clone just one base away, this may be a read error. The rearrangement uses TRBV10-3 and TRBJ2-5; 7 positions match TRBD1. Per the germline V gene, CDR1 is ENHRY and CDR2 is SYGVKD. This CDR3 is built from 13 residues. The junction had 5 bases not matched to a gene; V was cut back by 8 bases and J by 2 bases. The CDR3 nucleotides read TGTGCCATCGAGGGGACAGAACAAGAGACCCAGTACTTC. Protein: CAIEGTEQETQYF.

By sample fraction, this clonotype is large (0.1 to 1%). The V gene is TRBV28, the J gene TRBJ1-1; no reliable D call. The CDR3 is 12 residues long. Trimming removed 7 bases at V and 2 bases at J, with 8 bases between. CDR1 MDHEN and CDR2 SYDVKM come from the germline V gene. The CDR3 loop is CASNAVNTEAFF. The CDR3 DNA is TGTGCCAGCAATGCGGTAAACACTGAAGCTTTCTTT.

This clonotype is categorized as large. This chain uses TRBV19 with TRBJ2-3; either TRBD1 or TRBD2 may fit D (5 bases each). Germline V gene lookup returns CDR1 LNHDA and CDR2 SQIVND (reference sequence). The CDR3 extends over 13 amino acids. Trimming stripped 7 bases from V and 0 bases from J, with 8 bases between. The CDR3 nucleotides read TGTGCCAGTACCTGGGACAGCACAGATACGCAGTATTTT. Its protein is CASTWDSTDTQYF. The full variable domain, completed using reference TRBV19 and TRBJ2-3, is DGGITQSPKYLFRKEGQNVTLSCEQNLNHDAMYWYRQDPGQGLRLIYYSQIVNDFQKGDIAEGYSVSREKKESFPLTVTSAQKNPTAFYLCASTWDSTDTQYFGPGTRLTVL.

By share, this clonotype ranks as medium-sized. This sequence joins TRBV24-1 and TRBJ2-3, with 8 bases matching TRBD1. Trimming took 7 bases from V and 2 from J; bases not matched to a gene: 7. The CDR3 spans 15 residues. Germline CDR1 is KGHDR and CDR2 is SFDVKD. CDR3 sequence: CATSGTGLLTDTQYF. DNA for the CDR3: TGTGCCACCAGCGGGACAGGTCTCCTCACAGATACGCAGTATTTT.

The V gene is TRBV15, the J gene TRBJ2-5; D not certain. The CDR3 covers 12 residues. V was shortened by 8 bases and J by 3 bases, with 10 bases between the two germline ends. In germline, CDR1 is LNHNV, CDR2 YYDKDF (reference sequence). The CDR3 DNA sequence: TGTGCCACCGTGTCCGGAAAAGAGACCCAGTACTTC. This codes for CATVSGKETQYF. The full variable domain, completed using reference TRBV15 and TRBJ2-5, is DAMVIQNPRYQVTQFGKPVTLSCSQTLNHNVMYWYQQKSSQAPKLLFHYYDKDFNNEADTPDNFQSRRPNTSFCFLDIRSPGLGDTAMYLCATVSGKETQYFGPGTRLLVL.

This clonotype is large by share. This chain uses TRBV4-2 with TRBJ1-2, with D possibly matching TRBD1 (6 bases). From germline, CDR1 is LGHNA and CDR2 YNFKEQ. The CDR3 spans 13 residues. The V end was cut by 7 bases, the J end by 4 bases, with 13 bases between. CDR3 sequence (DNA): TGTGCCAGCAATCCGGGGGCTGGCTATGGCTACACCTTC. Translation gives CASNPGAGYGYTF.

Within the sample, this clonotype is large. CDR3: CSGRDLTGELFF. The CDR3 nucleotides read TGCAGCGGGAGGGACCTCACCGGGGAGCTGTTTTTT. The chain joins TRBV29-1 to TRBJ2-2, with a possible D match to TRBD2 (6 bases). The V and J ends lost 7 bases and 4 bases respectively, with 10 bases between them. The CDR3 has 12 residues. Germline lookup yields CDR1 SQVTM and CDR2 ANQGSEA.

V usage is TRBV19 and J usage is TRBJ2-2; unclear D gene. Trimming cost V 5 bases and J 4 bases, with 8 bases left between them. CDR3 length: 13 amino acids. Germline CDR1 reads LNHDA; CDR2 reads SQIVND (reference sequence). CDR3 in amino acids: CASSRVATGELFF. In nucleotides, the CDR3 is TGTGCCAGTAGTCGGGTGGCCACCGGGGAGCTGTTTTTT.